Below are 2 T cell receptor beta chains sequenced from a single sample in a study of T cell repertoires in cytomegalovirus infection. TCRdb re-analysed the reads in MiXCR, keeping a single row per CDR3 protein. The repertoire includes 900,000 to 950,000 distinct CDR3 sequences, approximately 32% of them detected once, and 13% sits in the top ten. Antigens of these TCRs are unknown. The material was cultured CD8+ T cells from PBMCs, obtained from culture after CMV antigen stimulation. The receptor set was obtained from a human donor in good health (CMV status not recorded). Some clones in this sample may be carry-over from other donors' samples.

This clonotype was recorded many times. This chain connects TRBV6-6 to TRBJ2-7; 9 nucleotides line up with TRBD2. V was clipped by 4 bases and J by 3 bases; unmatched bases: 7. CDR1 and CDR2 from the germline V gene are MNHNY and SVGAGI (reference sequence). The CDR3 has 15 amino acids. The CDR3 is CASSWTSVGDYEQYV. CDR3 nucleotides: TGTGCCAGCAGTTGGACTAGCGTAGGAGACTACGAGCAGTACGTC.

This sequence joins TRBV6-6 and TRBJ1-4; TRBD1 aligns across 10 bases. The CDR3 runs 14 residues. Germline lookup yields CDR1 MNHNY and CDR2 SVGAGI (reference sequence). After removal of 4 bases from V and 10 bases from J, the junction contained 6 bases not matched to a gene. DNA for the CDR3: TGTGCCAGCAGTTCCCGACAGGGGGCGGGAAAACTGTTTTTT. Translation gives CASSSRQGAGKLFF.